Listed here is a single T cell receptor (beta chain). The data were produced by immunoSEQ multiplex PCR, yet TCRdb's version contains in-frame clones alone and is incomplete. The sample includes 65,000 to 80,000 clones, about 87% of them seen just once. This sample is part of a study of blood T cell repertoires in COVID-19. V trimming: 1 base; J trimming: 6 bases; junction bases outside the gene matches: 3. CDR1 and CDR2 from the germline V gene are KGHDR and SFDVKD. There are 14 residues in the CDR3. This receptor was identified in a man between 50 and 59 years old with active COVID-19. Input material: peripheral blood. The chain recombines TRBV24-1 with TRBJ1-2; 8 nucleotides align to TRBD1. The CDR3 DNA follows: TGTGCCACCAGTGATTTAACAGGGGGAGATGGCTACACCTTC. Residues: CATSDLTGGDGYTF.